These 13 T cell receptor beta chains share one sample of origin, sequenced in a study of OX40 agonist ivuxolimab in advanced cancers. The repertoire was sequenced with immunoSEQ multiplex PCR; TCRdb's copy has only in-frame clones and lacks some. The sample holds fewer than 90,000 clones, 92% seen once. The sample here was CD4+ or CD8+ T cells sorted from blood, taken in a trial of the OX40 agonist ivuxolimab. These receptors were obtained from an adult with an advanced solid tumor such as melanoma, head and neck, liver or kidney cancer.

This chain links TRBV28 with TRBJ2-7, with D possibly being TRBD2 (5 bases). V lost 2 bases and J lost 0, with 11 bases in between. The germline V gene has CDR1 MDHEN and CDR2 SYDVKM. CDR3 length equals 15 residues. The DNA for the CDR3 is TGTGCCAGCAGTTTACCGGGGTCCAACTCCTACGAGCAGTACTTC. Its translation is CASSLPGSNSYEQYF. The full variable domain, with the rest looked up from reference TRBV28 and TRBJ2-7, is DVKVTQSSRYLVKRTGEKVFLECVQDMDHENMFWYRQDPGLGLRLIYFSYDVKMKEKGDIPEGYSVSREKKERFSLILESASTNQTSMYLCASSLPGSNSYEQYFGPGTRLTVT.

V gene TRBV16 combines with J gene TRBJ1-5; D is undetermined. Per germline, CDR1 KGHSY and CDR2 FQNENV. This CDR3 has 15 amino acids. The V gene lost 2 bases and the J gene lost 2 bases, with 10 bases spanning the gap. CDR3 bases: TGTGCCAGCAGCCAAGTGGGGAGGGGCAATCAGCCCCAGCATTTT. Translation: CASSQVGRGNQPQHF.

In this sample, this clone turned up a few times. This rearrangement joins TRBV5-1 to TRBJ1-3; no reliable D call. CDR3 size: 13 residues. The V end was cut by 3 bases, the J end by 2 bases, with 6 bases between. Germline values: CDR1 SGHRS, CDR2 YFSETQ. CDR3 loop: CASSSGTGNTIYF. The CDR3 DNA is TGCGCCAGCAGCTCAGGTACTGGAAACACCATATATTTT.

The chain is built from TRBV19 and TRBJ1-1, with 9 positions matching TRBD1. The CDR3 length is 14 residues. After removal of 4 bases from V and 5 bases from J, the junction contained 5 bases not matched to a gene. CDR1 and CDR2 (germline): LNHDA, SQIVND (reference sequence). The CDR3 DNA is TGTGCCAGTAGTACCACAGGGGGCCAAACTGAAGCTTTCTTT. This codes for CASSTTGGQTEAFF.

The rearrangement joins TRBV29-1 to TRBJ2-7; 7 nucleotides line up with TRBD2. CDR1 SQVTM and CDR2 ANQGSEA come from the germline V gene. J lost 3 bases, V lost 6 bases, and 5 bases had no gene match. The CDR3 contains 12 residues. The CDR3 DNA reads TGCAGCGTCAGCCGGGACTACTACGAGCAGTACTTC. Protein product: CSVSRDYYEQYF.

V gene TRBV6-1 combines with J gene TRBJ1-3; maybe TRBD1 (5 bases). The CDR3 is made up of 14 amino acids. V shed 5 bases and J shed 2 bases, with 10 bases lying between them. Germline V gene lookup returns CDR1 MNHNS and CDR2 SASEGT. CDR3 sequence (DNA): TGTGCCAGCAGTAAAGGGGACCCTGGAAACACCATATATTTT. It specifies CASSKGDPGNTIYF.

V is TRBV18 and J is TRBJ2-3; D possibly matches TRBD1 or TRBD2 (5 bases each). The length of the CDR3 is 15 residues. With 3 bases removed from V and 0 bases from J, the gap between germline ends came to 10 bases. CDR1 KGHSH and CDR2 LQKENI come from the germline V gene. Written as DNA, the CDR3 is TGTGCCAGCTCACCCTTTGGGGGTAGCACAGATACGCAGTATTTT. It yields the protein CASSPFGGSTDTQYF. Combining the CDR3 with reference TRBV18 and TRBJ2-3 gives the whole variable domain NAGVMQNPRHLVRRRGQEARLRCSPMKGHSHVYWYRQLPEEGLKFMVYLQKENIIDESGMPKERFSAEFPKEGPSILRIQQVVRGDSAAYFCASSPFGGSTDTQYFGPGTRLTVL.

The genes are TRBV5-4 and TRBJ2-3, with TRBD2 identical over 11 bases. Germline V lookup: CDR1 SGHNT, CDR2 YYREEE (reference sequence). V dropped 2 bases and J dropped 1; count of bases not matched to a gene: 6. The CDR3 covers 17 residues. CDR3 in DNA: TGTGCCAGCAGCTTATCACTAGCGGGAGTTGGCACAGATACGCAGTATTTT. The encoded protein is CASSLSLAGVGTDTQYF.

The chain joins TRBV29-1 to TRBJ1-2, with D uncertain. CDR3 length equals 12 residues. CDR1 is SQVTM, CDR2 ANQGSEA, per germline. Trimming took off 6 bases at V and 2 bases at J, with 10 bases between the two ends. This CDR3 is CSVDSTNYGYTF. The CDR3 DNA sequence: TGCAGCGTCGACTCTACAAACTATGGCTACACCTTC.

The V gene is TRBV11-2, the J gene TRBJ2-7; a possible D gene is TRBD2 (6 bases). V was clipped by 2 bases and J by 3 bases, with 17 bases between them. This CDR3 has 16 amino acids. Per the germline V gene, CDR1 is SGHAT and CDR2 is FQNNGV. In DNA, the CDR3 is TGTGCCAGCAGCTTAAACCTGCGGGGACTCGGCTACGAGCAGTACTTC. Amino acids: CASSLNLRGLGYEQYF. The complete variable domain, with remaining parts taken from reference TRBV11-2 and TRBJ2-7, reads EAGVAQSPRYKIIEKRQSVAFWCNPISGHATLYWYQQILGQGPKLLIQFQNNGVVDDSQLPKDRFSAERLKGVDSTLKIQPAKLEDSAVYLCASSLNLRGLGYEQYFGPGTRLTVT.

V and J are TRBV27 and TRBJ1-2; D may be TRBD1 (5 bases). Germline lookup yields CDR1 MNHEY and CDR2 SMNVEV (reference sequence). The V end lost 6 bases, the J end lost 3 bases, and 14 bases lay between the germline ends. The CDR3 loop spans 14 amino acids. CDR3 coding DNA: TGTGCCAGCAGGAGGAGCGGGGGGGACTATGGCTACACCTTC. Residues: CASRRSGGDYGYTF.

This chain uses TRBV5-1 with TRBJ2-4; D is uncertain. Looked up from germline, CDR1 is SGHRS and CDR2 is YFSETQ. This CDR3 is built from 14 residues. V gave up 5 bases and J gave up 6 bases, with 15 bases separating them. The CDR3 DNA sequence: TGCGCCAGCAGTATAAGTATGGGCGGAAACATTCAGTACTTC. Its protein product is CASSISMGGNIQYF.

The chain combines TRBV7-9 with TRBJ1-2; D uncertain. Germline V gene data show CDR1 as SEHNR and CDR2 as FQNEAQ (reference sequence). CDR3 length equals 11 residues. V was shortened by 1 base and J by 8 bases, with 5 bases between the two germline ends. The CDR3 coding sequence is TGTGCCAGCAGCTTAGTAGAGGGCTACACCTTC. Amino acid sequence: CASSLVEGYTF.